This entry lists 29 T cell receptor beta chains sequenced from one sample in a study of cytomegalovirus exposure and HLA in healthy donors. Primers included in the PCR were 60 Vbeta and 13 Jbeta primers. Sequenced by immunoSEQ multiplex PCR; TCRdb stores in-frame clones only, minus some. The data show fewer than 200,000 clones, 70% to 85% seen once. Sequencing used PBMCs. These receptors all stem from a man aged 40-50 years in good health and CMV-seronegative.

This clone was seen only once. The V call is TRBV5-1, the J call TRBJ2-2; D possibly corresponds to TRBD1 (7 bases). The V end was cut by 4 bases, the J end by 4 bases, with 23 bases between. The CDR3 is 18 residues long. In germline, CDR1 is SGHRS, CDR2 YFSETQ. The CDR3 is CASSGLEQGGSFTGELFF. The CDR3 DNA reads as TGCGCCAGCAGCGGGCTGGAGCAGGGGGGCTCCTTCACCGGGGAGCTGTTTTTT.

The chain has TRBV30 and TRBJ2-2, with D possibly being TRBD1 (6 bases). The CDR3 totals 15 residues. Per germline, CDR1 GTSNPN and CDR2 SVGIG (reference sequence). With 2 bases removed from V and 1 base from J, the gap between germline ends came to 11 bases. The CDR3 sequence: CAWSHSRGNTGELFF. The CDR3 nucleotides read TGTGCCTGGAGTCACTCCAGGGGGAACACCGGGGAGCTGTTTTTT.

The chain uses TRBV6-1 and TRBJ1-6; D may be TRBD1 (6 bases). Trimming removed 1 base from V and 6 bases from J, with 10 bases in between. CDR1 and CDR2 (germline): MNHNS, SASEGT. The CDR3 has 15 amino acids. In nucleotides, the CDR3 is TGTGCCAGCAGTGAAGGGACAGCTTTTAATTCACCCCTCCACTTT. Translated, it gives CASSEGTAFNSPLHF.

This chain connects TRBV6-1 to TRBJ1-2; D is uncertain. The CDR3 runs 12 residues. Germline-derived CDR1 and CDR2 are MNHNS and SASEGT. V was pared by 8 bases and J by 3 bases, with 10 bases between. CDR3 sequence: CASLQSHYGYTF. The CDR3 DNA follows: TGTGCCAGCCTTCAGTCGCACTATGGCTACACCTTC.

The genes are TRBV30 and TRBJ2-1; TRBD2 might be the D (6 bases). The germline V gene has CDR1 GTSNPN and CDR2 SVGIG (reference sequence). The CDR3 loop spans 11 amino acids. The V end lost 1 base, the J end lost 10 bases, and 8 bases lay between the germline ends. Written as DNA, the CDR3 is TGTGCCTGGAGTGGGAGGGCAGAGCAGTTCTTC. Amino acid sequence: CAWSGRAEQFF.

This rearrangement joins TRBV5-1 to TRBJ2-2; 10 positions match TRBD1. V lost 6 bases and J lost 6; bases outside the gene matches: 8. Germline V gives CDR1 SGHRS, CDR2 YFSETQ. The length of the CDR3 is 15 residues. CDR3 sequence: CASTQTGGDPGELFF. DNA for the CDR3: TGCGCCAGCACCCAGACAGGGGGCGACCCCGGGGAGCTGTTTTTT.

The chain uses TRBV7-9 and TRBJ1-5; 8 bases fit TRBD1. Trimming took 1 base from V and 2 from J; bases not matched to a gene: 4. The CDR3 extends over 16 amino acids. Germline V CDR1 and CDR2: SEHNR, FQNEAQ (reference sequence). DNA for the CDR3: TGTGCCAGCAGCTTAGAGGACAGGGCTCGCAATCAGCCCCAGCATTTT. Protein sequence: CASSLEDRARNQPQHF.

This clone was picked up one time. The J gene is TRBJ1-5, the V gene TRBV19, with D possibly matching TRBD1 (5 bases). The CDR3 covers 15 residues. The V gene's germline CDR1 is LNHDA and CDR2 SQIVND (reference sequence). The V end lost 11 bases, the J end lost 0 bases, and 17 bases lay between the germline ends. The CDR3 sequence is CASKPRGLSNQPQHF. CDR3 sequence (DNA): TGTGCCTCCAAGCCGAGGGGACTTAGCAATCAGCCCCAGCATTTT.

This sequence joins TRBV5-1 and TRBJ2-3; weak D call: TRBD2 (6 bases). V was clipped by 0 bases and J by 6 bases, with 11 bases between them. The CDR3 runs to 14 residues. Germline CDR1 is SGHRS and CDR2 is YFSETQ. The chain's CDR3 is CASSLEAGKDTQYF. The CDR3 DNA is TGCGCCAGCAGCTTGGAAGCGGGCAAGGATACGCAGTATTTT.

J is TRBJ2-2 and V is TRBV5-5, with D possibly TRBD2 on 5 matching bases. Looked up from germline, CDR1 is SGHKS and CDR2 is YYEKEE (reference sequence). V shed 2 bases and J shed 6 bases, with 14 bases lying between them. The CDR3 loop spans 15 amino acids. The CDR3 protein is CASSFRTPRSGELFF. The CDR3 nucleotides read TGTGCCAGCAGCTTTCGGACTCCAAGGTCCGGGGAGCTGTTTTTT. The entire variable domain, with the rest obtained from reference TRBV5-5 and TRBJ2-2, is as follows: DAGVTQSPTHLIKTRGQQVTLRCSPISGHKSVSWYQQVLGQGPQFIFQYYEKEERGRGNFPDRFSARQFPNYSSELNVNALLLGDSALYLCASSFRTPRSGELFFGEGSRLTVL.

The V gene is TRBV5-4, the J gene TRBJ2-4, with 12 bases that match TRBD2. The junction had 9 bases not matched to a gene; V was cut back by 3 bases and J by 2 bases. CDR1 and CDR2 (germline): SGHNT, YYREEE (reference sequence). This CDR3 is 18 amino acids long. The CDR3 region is CASSSASLAGGTKNIQYF. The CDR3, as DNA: TGTGCCAGCAGCTCCGCTTCACTAGCGGGGGGAACCAAAAACATTCAGTACTTC.

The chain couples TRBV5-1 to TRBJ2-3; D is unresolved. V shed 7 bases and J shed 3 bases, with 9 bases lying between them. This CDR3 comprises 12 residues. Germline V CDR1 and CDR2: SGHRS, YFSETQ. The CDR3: CASRQETDTQYF. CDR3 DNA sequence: TGCGCCAGCCGACAAGAAACAGATACGCAGTATTTT.

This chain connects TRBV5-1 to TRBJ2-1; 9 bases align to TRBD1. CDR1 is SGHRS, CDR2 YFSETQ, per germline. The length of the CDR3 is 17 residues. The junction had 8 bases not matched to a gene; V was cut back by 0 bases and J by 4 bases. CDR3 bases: TGCGCCAGCAGCTTGGGGGGACAGGGACCTCTGTACAATGAGCAGTTCTTC. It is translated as CASSLGGQGPLYNEQFF. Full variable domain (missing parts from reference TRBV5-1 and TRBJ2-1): KAGVTQTPRYLIKTRGQQVTLSCSPISGHRSVSWYQQTPGQGLQFLFEYFSETQRNKGNFPGRFSGRQFSNSRSEMNVSTLELGDSALYLCASSLGGQGPLYNEQFFGPGTRLTVL.

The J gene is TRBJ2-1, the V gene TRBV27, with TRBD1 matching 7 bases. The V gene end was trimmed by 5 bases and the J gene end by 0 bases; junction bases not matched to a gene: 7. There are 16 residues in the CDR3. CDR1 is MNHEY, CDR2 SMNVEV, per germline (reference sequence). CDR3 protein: CASSPLGQSSYNEQFF. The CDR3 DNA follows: TGTGCCAGCAGTCCTCTGGGACAGAGCTCCTACAATGAGCAGTTCTTC.

The CDR3 nucleotides read TGCGCCAGCAGCTCACAGGGGTATATCTCGCACGAGCAGTACTTC. Its protein is CASSSQGYISHEQYF. The chain recombines TRBV5-1 with TRBJ2-7; TRBD1 aligns across 7 bases. V gave up 3 bases and J gave up 5 bases; unmatched junction bases: 11. In germline, CDR1 is SGHRS, CDR2 YFSETQ. The CDR3 is 15 amino acids.

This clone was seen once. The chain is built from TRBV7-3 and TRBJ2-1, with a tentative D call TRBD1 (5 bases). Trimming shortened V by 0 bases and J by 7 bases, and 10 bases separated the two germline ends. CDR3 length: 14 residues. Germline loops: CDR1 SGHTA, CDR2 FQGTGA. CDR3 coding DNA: TGTGCCAGCAGCTTAACCCAGGGATCGAATGAGCAGTTCTTC. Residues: CASSLTQGSNEQFF.

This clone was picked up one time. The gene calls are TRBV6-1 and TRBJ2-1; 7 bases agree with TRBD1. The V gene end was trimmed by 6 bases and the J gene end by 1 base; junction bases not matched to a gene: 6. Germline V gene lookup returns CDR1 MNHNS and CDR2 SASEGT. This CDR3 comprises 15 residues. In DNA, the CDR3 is TGTGCCAGCAGAGAGACAGGGTTTTCCTACAATGAGCAGTTCTTC. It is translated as CASRETGFSYNEQFF.

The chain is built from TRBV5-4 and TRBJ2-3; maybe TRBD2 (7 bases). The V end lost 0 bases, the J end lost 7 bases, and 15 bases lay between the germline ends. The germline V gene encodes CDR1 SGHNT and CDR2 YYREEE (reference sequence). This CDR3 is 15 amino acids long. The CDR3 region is CASSLEGGAAYTQYF. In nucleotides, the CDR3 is TGTGCCAGCAGCTTGGAGGGGGGGGCAGCATATACGCAGTATTTT.

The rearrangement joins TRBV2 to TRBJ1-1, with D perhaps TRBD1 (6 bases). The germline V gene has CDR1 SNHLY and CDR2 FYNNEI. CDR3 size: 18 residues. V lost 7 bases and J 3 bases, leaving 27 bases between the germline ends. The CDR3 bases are TGTGCCAGCACCGGACGGGGCTGGGGGCTCCGGGGGGACACTGAAGCTTTCTTT. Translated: CASTGRGWGLRGDTEAFF.

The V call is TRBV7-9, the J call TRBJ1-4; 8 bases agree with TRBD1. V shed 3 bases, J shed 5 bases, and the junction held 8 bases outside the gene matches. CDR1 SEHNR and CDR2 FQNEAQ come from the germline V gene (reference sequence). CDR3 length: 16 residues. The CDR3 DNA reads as TGTGCCAGCAGCTTTGGACAGGGTCGAGGGAATGAAAAACTGTTTTTT. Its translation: CASSFGQGRGNEKLFF.

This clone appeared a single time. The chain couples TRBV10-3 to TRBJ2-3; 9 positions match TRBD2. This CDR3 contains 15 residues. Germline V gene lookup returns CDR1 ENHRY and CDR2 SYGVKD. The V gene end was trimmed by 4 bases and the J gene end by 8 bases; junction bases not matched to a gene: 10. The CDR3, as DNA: TGTGCCATCAGTGTGGCTAGCGGGACAGAGGGTACGCAGTATTTT. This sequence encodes CAISVASGTEGTQYF.

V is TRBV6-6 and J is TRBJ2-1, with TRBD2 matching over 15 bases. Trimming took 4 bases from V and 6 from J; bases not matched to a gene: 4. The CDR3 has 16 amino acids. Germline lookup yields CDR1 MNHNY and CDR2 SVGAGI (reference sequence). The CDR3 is CASSSRTSGGANEQFF. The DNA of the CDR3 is TGTGCCAGCAGTTCCAGGACTAGCGGGGGGGCCAATGAGCAGTTCTTC.

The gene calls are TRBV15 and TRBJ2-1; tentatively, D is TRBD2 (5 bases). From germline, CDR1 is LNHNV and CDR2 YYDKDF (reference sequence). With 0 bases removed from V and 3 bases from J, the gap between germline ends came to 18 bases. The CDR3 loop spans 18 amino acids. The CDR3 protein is CATSREDGRLQIYNEQFF. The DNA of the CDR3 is TGTGCCACCAGCAGAGAGGATGGGAGACTGCAGATCTACAATGAGCAGTTCTTC.

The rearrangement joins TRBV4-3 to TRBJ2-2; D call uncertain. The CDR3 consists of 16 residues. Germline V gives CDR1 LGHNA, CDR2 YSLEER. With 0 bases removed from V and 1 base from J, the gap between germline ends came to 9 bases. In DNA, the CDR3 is TGCGCCAGCAGCCAAGACTGGCCACAGAACACCGGGGAGCTGTTTTTT. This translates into CASSQDWPQNTGELFF.

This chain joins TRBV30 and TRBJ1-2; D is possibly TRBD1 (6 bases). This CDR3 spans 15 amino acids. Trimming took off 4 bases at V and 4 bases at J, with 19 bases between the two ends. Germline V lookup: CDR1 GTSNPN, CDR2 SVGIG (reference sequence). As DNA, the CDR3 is TGTGCCTGGACCGAGGGGGACACAAGGGGCTATGGCTACACCTTC. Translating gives CAWTEGDTRGYGYTF.

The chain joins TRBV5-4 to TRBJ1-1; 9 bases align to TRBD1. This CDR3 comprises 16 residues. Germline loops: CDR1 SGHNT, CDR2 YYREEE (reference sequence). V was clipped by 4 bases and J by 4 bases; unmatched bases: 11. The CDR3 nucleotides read TGTGCCAGCAGCGCGCTGATACAGGGGGCGCGCACTGAAGCTTTCTTT. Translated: CASSALIQGARTEAFF.

The CDR3 DNA sequence: TGTGCCAGTAAAACAGATTCTGGCTCTGGAAACACCATATATTTT. Encoded protein: CASKTDSGSGNTIYF. The gene calls are TRBV19 and TRBJ1-3; D gene uncertain. V lost 7 bases, J lost 0 bases, and 13 bases lay in between. The CDR3 consists of 15 residues. The V gene's germline CDR1 is LNHDA and CDR2 SQIVND (reference sequence). The complete variable domain, with remaining parts taken from reference TRBV19 and TRBJ1-3, reads DGGITQSPKYLFRKEGQNVTLSCEQNLNHDAMYWYRQDPGQGLRLIYYSQIVNDFQKGDIAEGYSVSREKKESFPLTVTSAQKNPTAFYLCASKTDSGSGNTIYFGEGSWLTVV.

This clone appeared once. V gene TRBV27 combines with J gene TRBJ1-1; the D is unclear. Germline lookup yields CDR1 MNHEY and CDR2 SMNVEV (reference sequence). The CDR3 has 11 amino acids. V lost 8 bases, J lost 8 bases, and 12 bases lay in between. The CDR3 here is CASSEGSEAFF. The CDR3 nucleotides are TGTGCCAGCTCAGAGGGTTCCGAAGCTTTCTTT.

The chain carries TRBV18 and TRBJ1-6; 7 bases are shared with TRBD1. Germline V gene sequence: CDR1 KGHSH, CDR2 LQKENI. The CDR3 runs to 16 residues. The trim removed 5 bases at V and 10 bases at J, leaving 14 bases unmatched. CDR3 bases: TGTGCCAGCTCAGATCAGGCAGGGGGAGTGAGGTCACCCCTCCACTTT. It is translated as CASSDQAGGVRSPLHF. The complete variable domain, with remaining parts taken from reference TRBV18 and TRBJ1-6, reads NAGVMQNPRHLVRRRGQEARLRCSPMKGHSHVYWYRQLPEEGLKFMVYLQKENIIDESGMPKERFSAEFPKEGPSILRIQQVVRGDSAAYFCASSDQAGGVRSPLHFGNGTRLTVT.